These 6 T cell receptor beta chains share one sample of origin, sequenced in a study of cytomegalovirus exposure and HLA in healthy donors. The PCR made use of 60 Vbeta and 13 Jbeta primers. The repertoire was sequenced with immunoSEQ multiplex PCR; TCRdb's copy has only in-frame clones and lacks some. This sample has some 170,000 clones, with 70% to 90% found just once. Sequencing input: PBMCs. These receptors all come from a woman in her 30s in good health and CMV-seropositive.

A word on this clone: Other DNA sequences in the sample encode the same CDR3. The V and J genes are TRBV6-4 and TRBJ2-3; TRBD2 matches at 9 bases. V lost 3 bases and J lost 3; bases outside the gene matches: 1. Germline lookup yields CDR1 MRHNA and CDR2 SNTAGT. The CDR3 is 14 amino acids. The CDR3 loop reads CASSERGGTDTQYF. In DNA form, the CDR3 reads TGTGCCAGCAGTGAGCGGGGGGGGACAGATACGCAGTATTTT.

V and J are TRBV15 and TRBJ1-2; 10 bases fit TRBD1. CDR1 is LNHNV and CDR2 is YYDKDF in the germline V gene (reference sequence). The CDR3 has 16 residues. The trim removed 1 base at V and 3 bases at J, leaving 5 bases unmatched. The CDR3 sequence is CATSRGDRGTHYGYTF. Here the CDR3 DNA reads TGTGCCACCAGCAGAGGGGACAGGGGCACTCACTATGGCTACACCTTC.

The genes are TRBV6-4 and TRBJ1-1; TRBD1 matches at 8 bases. Looked up from germline, CDR1 is MRHNA and CDR2 is SNTAGT. V lost 6 bases, J lost 11 bases, and 14 bases stayed unmatched. The CDR3 consists of 14 residues. Here the CDR3 reads CASRLDRDTGAAFF. The CDR3 nucleotides are TGTGCCAGCAGGCTGGACAGGGATACAGGGGCCGCTTTCTTT.

The J gene is TRBJ1-5, the V gene TRBV5-6; 8 nucleotides match TRBD1. CDR3 length equals 15 residues. V was clipped by 5 bases and J by 1 base; unmatched bases: 5. CDR1 and CDR2 from the germline V gene are SGHDT and YYEEEE. The DNA of the CDR3 is TGTGCCAGCAGTTCTGACAGGGGAAGCAATCAGCCCCAGCATTTT. It encodes CASSSDRGSNQPQHF.

The J gene is TRBJ1-6, the V gene TRBV6-6, with a tentative D call TRBD1 (6 bases). The CDR3 runs 16 residues. Germline CDR1 is MNHNY and CDR2 is SVGAGI (reference sequence). V lost 6 bases to trimming and J lost 9 bases, with 21 bases between them. CDR3 bases: TGTGCCAGCAGGTCCGGCCGCAGGGGAGGGGTTTCACCCCTCCACTTT. The encoded protein is CASRSGRRGGVSPLHF.

Details on this clone: The junction differs from germline at one of its ends, possibly a read error. The same CDR3 is also encoded by other DNA sequences in this sample. The chain is built from TRBV7-8 and TRBJ2-7, with no clear D. The CDR3 extends over 13 amino acids. CDR1 is SGHVS and CDR2 is FQNEAQ in the germline V gene. The CDR3 nucleotides read TGTTCCAGCAAGCTGGAGCCGGCATACGAGCAGTACTTC. Translating gives CSSKLEPAYEQYF. The entire variable domain, with the rest obtained from reference TRBV7-8 and TRBJ2-7, is as follows: GAGVSQSPRYKVAKRGQDVALRCDPISGHVSLFWYQQALGQGPEFLTYFQNEAQLDKSGLPSDRFFAERPEGSVSTLKIQRTQQEDSAVYLCSSKLEPAYEQYFGPGTRLTVT.